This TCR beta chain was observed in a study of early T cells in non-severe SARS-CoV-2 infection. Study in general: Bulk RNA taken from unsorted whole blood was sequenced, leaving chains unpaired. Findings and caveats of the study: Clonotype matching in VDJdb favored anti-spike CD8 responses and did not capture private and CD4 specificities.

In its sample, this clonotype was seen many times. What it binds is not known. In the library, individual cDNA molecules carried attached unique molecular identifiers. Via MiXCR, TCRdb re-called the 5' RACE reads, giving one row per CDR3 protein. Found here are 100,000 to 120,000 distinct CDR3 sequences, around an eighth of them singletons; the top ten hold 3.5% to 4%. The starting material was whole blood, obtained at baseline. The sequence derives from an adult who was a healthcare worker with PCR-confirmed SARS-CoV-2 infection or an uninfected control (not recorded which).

The DNA of the CDR3 is TGTGCCAGCAGTTCAAGGGACAGAGTACACACTGAAGCTTTCTTT. It codes for CASSSRDRVHTEAFF. This chain uses TRBV21-1 with TRBJ1-1; the table's D call TRBD1 went unverified against the DNA. TRBV21-1 is tagged as a pseudogene. The CDR3 covers 15 residues.